This TCR beta chain was sequenced in a study of T cells in women clearing cervical HPV infection. Remarks on this clone: Antigen: not known. From the germline J gene comes the end of the CDR3, since the read stops 3 residues before it.

Study conclusions and caveats: Unknown T-cell numbers per sample may underlie the richness differences. A classifier using richness and V gene abundances reached an AUC of under 0.9.

This CDR3 comprises 18 residues. V trimming: 0 bases; J trimming: 3 bases; junction bases outside the gene matches: 8. The germline gives CDR1 SGHRS, CDR2 YFSETQ. Sequencing was performed with immunoSEQ multiplex PCR; in TCRdb, only in-frame clones are kept and a portion is missing. The listing contains about 31,000 clones. The sample was blood buffy coat. This TCR was recovered from a woman aged 18 to 75 with a cervical HPV16 infection that either progressed to CIN3+ or cleared (not recorded which). The chain recombines TRBV5-1 with TRBJ1-4, with 10 bases that match TRBD1. CDR3 sequence reads: CASSLVPGTGDANEKLFF. Incomplete CDR3 DNA: TGCGCCAGCAGCTTGGTCCCCGGGACAGGGGACGCTAATGAAAAA.